The clone carrying this TCR beta chain was detected only a few times. The target antigen is unknown. This sample was included in a study of beta chain features in type 1 diabetes. The overall study: Sorted cells numbering 107,917,701 were examined across all samples. Study outcomes and limitations: TCRB CDR3s were moderately but significantly shorter in Type 1 diabetes patients in all four CD4+ subsets. VDJ junctions sequenced from type 1 diabetes patients showed fewer insertions and more deletions. HLA influence on TCRB rearrangement stayed unresolved here.

The whole isolated RNA underwent reverse transcription, so sequencing captured expressed TCRB transcripts. Sequenced by immunoSEQ multiplex PCR; TCRdb stores in-frame clones only, minus some. Among 150,000 to 200,000 clones listed, about 9% were seen once. The CDR3 runs to 14 residues. J lost 8 bases, V lost 0 bases, and 4 bases had no gene match. Germline assignment: CDR1 SEHNR and CDR2 FQNEAQ (reference sequence). V and J are TRBV7-9 and TRBJ1-1, with 9 bases lining up with TRBD1. The sequencing sample was made of central memory CD4+ T cells from blood. The receptor comes from a woman between 25 and 40 years old with type 1 diabetes. CDR3: CASSLADRGGEAFF. DNA of the CDR3: TGTGCCAGCAGCTTAGCTGACAGGGGGGGAGAAGCTTTCTTT.